These 11 T cell receptor beta chains were sequenced from one sample in a study of cytomegalovirus exposure and HLA in healthy donors. 13 Jbeta primers and 60 Vbeta primers were used for the PCR. TCRdb's table, derived via immunoSEQ multiplex PCR, lists solely in-frame clones and lacks some. This repertoire shows around 110,000 clones, over 60% found once; its top ten account for around 5%. Sequencing was done on a sample of PBMCs. The receptors were gathered from a man aged 30-40 years in good health and CMV-seropositive.

The count of this clone is one. V is TRBV18 and J is TRBJ1-4; 7 nucleotides line up with TRBD1. The CDR3 sequence is 15 residues long. Per germline, CDR1 KGHSH and CDR2 LQKENI. The V and J ends lost 1 base and 5 bases, in that order; junction bases with no gene match: 4. In DNA form, the CDR3 reads TGTGCCAGCTCACCACTCCAGGGGGAAAATGAAAAACTGTTTTTT. Protein sequence: CASSPLQGENEKLFF.

The V and J genes are TRBV9 and TRBJ1-6, with 7 bases that match TRBD1. V was clipped by 4 bases and J by 10 bases; unmatched bases: 5. The germline CDR1 and CDR2 sequences are SGDLS and YYNGEE. CDR3 length: 13 amino acids. CDR3 DNA sequence: TGTGCCAGCAGCCCAGGGACAGAGTCACCCCTCCACTTT. Its protein is CASSPGTESPLHF.

V is TRBV2 and J is TRBJ2-5; possibly TRBD1 for D (7 bases). The CDR3 has 14 amino acids. Trimming shortened V by 4 bases and J by 3 bases, and 12 bases separated the two germline ends. The V gene's germline CDR1 is SNHLY and CDR2 FYNNEI. The CDR3 reads CASSVFRGEETQYF. As DNA, the CDR3 is TGTGCCAGCAGTGTGTTCAGGGGGGAAGAGACCCAGTACTTC.

The chain combines TRBV6-1 with TRBJ1-2; TRBD1 aligns across 7 bases. The junction had 7 bases not matched to a gene; V was cut back by 0 bases and J by 3 bases. The CDR3 spans 16 residues. Germline-derived CDR1 and CDR2 are MNHNS and SASEGT. The CDR3 nucleotides read TGTGCCAGCAGTGAAGCGCAGAGACAGGGATACTATGGCTACACCTTC. This translates into CASSEAQRQGYYGYTF.

This chain links TRBV23-1 with TRBJ2-2; possibly TRBD2 for D (5 bases). TRBV23-1 is reported as an ORF; its role is uncertain. This CDR3 comprises 13 residues. Trimming took 7 bases from V and 6 from J, leaving 12 bases between them. The chain's CDR3 is CASNGKASGELFF. Written as DNA, the CDR3 is TGCGCCAGCAACGGGAAGGCGTCCGGGGAGCTGTTTTTT.

This chain links TRBV5-3 with TRBJ2-2; the D gene is possibly TRBD1 (5 bases). TRBV5-3 is flagged as an ORF with uncertain function. V lost 7 bases to trimming and J lost 1 base, with 17 bases between them. The CDR3 contains 16 residues. The CDR3 is CARRTRARQNTGELFF. The CDR3 region has the DNA TGTGCCAGACGAACCAGGGCCAGACAGAACACCGGGGAGCTGTTTTTT.

This clone was seen once. The chain recombines TRBV2 with TRBJ1-6; D perhaps matches TRBD1 (6 bases). CDR1 and CDR2 (germline): SNHLY, FYNNEI. This CDR3 has 14 residues. V was trimmed by 6 bases and J by 9 bases, leaving 15 bases between them. CDR3 in DNA: TGTGCCAGCAGCACCGGGACATCGGCTTCACCCCTCCACTTT. Translation gives CASSTGTSASPLHF.

The genes are TRBV10-3 and TRBJ1-6; a weak D match, TRBD1 (6 bases). Germline-derived CDR1 and CDR2 are ENHRY and SYGVKD. The CDR3 runs to 13 residues. The germline V and J ends were trimmed by 10 bases and 8 bases, with 15 bases remaining between them. The chain's CDR3 is CATGRKGDSPLHF. The CDR3 nucleotides read TGTGCCACCGGACGGAAGGGGGATTCACCCCTCCACTTT.

This clone has only one observation. At one boundary the junction diverges from the germline segment, which might be a read error. The chain joins TRBV7-3 to TRBJ2-3, with D unresolved. The CDR3 is 12 amino acids. Germline V CDR1 and CDR2: SGHTA, FQGTGA. The DNA of the CDR3 is TGTTCCAGCAGCTTTCCGGGAGATACGCAGTATTTT. Translated: CSSSFPGDTQYF. The whole variable domain, filled in from reference TRBV7-3 and TRBJ2-3, reads GAGVSQTPSNKVTEKGKYVELRCDPISGHTALYWYRQSLGQGPEFLIYFQGTGAADDSGLPNDRFFAVRPEGSVSTLKIQRTERGDSAVYLCSSSFPGDTQYFGPGTRLTVL.

This clone was found a few times. This rearrangement joins TRBV4-3 to TRBJ1-3; D call uncertain. Germline lookup yields CDR1 LGHNA and CDR2 YSLEER. The ends were cut back, 0 bases at V and 0 bases at J, with 12 bases in the middle. CDR3 length: 17 amino acids. The chain's CDR3 is CASSQDFPSRSGNTIYF. The CDR3 nucleotides read TGCGCCAGCAGCCAAGATTTCCCCTCTCGCTCTGGAAACACCATATATTTT.

The V gene is TRBV28, the J gene TRBJ1-6; 8 bases agree with TRBD1. The CDR3 covers 14 residues. After removal of 8 bases from V and 7 bases from J, the junction contained 7 bases not matched to a gene. In germline, CDR1 is MDHEN, CDR2 SYDVKM. The CDR3 loop is CASLTGGSNSPLHF. The CDR3 nucleotides read TGTGCCAGCCTTACAGGGGGTTCGAATTCACCCCTCCACTTT. The entire variable domain, with the rest obtained from reference TRBV28 and TRBJ1-6, is as follows: DVKVTQSSRYLVKRTGEKVFLECVQDMDHENMFWYRQDPGLGLRLIYFSYDVKMKEKGDIPEGYSVSREKKERFSLILESASTNQTSMYLCASLTGGSNSPLHFGNGTRLTVT.